The 17 T cell receptor beta chains below come from one sample, sequenced in a study of blood T cell repertoires in COVID-19. The protocol was immunoSEQ multiplex PCR, while the TCRdb copy is restricted to in-frame clones and leaves out a portion. The sample contains roughly 55,000 clones, around 72% of which appear only once. The specimen sequenced was peripheral blood. These receptors all stem from a human donor with active or convalescent COVID-19. The donor label of this sample is uncertain.

The chain couples TRBV25-1 to TRBJ1-2, with TRBD1 matching over 11 bases. The V gene's germline CDR1 is MGHDK and CDR2 SYGVNS. The CDR3 is made up of 17 amino acids. Trimming took 4 bases from V and 6 from J; bases not matched to a gene: 13. This CDR3 reads CASSASEARTGGDGYTF. CDR3 nucleotides: TGTGCCAGCAGTGCAAGTGAAGCCCGGACAGGGGGCGATGGCTACACCTTC.

The gene calls are TRBV7-2 and TRBJ1-4; D might be TRBD1 (6 bases). CDR3 length: 15 residues. Deletions cut 5 bases from V and 6 bases from J, with 16 bases between. Per germline, CDR1 SGHTA and CDR2 FQGNSA. CDR3 nucleotides: TGTGCCAGCAGCCTTAATGGACAGAGTTATGAAAAACTGTTTTTT. Protein: CASSLNGQSYEKLFF.

The chain links TRBV27 to TRBJ2-6; D possibly corresponds to TRBD2 (6 bases). V lost 6 bases and J lost 0, with 6 bases in between. Germline values: CDR1 MNHEY, CDR2 SMNVEV (reference sequence). This CDR3 has 14 residues. DNA of the CDR3: TGTGCCAGCAGCGGGAGCTCTGGGGCCAACGTCCTGACTTTC. This translates into CASSGSSGANVLTF.

The chain recombines TRBV24-1 with TRBJ1-3; no firm D call. CDR1 and CDR2 (germline): KGHDR, SFDVKD. The CDR3 runs to 14 residues. Between the trimmed V and J ends, which lost 6 bases and 7 bases, there was a span of 15 bases. The DNA for the CDR3 is TGTGCCACCAGTCCGGCCAGTCCCGGGAACACCATATATTTT. Translation gives CATSPASPGNTIYF.

This chain joins TRBV3-1 (or the pseudogene TRBV3-2) and TRBJ2-4; D is possibly TRBD1 (6 bases). CDR3 length equals 14 residues. V was shortened by 5 bases and J by 5 bases, with 13 bases between the two germline ends. Germline V lookup: CDR1 LGHDT, CDR2 YNNKEL (reference sequence). In nucleotides, the CDR3 is TGTGCCAGCAGCGGGGGACATTTCCAAAACATTCAGTACTTC. Translating it yields CASSGGHFQNIQYF.

This clone was counted at least ten times. In the same sample, other DNA sequences code for this CDR3. The chain combines TRBV4-1 with TRBJ1-1; 8 bases map to TRBD1. CDR3 length equals 13 residues. The V gene's germline CDR1 is MGHRA and CDR2 YSYEKL. With 4 bases clipped from V and 5 bases from J, the junction kept 3 bases outside the gene matches. CDR3 sequence (DNA): TGCGCCAGCAGCCTCGACAGGGGAACTGAAGCTTTCTTT. It encodes CASSLDRGTEAFF.

The chain couples TRBV27 to TRBJ1-6; D not resolved. Trimming left V 6 bases short and J 6 bases short, with 6 bases between. The CDR3 is made up of 12 amino acids. CDR1 and CDR2 from the germline V gene are MNHEY and SMNVEV (reference sequence). CDR3 nucleotides: TGTGCCAGCAGCCCCCTTAATTCACCCCTCCACTTT. Protein product: CASSPLNSPLHF.

The gene calls are TRBV6-2 or TRBV6-3 and TRBJ2-7; D ambiguous. This CDR3 contains 14 residues. V dropped 2 bases and J dropped 4 bases, with 12 bases sitting between them. Germline V gene data show CDR1 as MNHEY and CDR2 as SVGEGT. The CDR3 coding sequence is TGTGCCAGCAGTTACCCCCCGGTAGTTTACGAGCAGTACTTC. It translates to CASSYPPVVYEQYF.

This sequence joins TRBV30 and TRBJ2-3, with D unclear. CDR1 and CDR2 (germline): GTSNPN, SVGIG (reference sequence). The CDR3 has 14 residues. The V and J ends lost 1 base and 1 base respectively, with 9 bases between them. CDR3 sequence (DNA): TGTGCCTGGAGTGCGTTTCAGGGCACAGATACGCAGTATTTT. It yields the protein CAWSAFQGTDTQYF.

The genes are TRBV4-3 and TRBJ2-1; D gene ambiguous. The CDR3 consists of 14 residues. CDR1 LGHNA and CDR2 YSLEER come from the germline V gene. V gave up 4 bases and J gave up 8 bases, with 15 bases separating them. The CDR3 coding sequence is TGCGCCAGCAGCCCCTTGGCCTCAAGCGATGAGCAGTTCTTC. Translated: CASSPLASSDEQFF.

This clone was detected only once. The rearrangement uses TRBV24-1 and TRBJ2-1; 8 bases agree with TRBD2. CDR3 size: 15 residues. V gave up 5 bases and J gave up 4 bases; unmatched junction bases: 6. Germline-derived CDR1 and CDR2 are KGHDR and SFDVKD. The CDR3 protein is CATSGGGRLYNEQFF. CDR3 coding DNA: TGTGCCACCAGTGGCGGCGGGAGGCTGTACAATGAGCAGTTCTTC.

The chain employs TRBV27 and TRBJ2-7, with TRBD1 identical over 7 bases. The V gene's germline CDR1 is MNHEY and CDR2 SMNVEV (reference sequence). The V segment lost 3 bases and the J segment 5 bases; nucleotides outside the gene matches: 7. This CDR3 is built from 14 residues. CDR3 in amino acids: CASSLWDRSHEQYF. In DNA, the CDR3 is TGTGCCAGCAGTTTGTGGGACAGATCCCACGAGCAGTACTTC.

The gene calls are TRBV3-1 (or the pseudogene TRBV3-2) and TRBJ2-1, with D unclear. Trimming pared 8 bases from V and 5 bases from J, leaving 13 bases between. This CDR3 spans 13 amino acids. Germline lookup yields CDR1 LGHDT and CDR2 YNNKEL (reference sequence). The CDR3 protein is CASRAGLNNEQFF. The CDR3 DNA reads TGTGCCAGCCGTGCAGGCCTCAACAATGAGCAGTTCTTC.

V gene TRBV19 combines with J gene TRBJ2-5; TRBD1 matches at 12 bases. From germline, CDR1 is LNHDA and CDR2 SQIVND (reference sequence). CDR3 length: 15 residues. V gave up 4 bases and J gave up 6 bases; unmatched junction bases: 6. The CDR3 DNA reads as TGTGCCAGTAGTAGCGGGACAGGGGGCGCGCAGACCCAGTACTTC. As protein: CASSSGTGGAQTQYF.

This chain joins TRBV18 and TRBJ1-1; TRBD1 matches 10 bases. The CDR3 is 15 amino acids. Germline V gene lookup returns CDR1 KGHSH and CDR2 LQKENI. V was pared by 3 bases and J by 4 bases, with 5 bases of the junction left unmatched. The CDR3 DNA reads as TGTGCCAGCTCACCTACGACAGGGGGCACCACTGAAGCTTTCTTT. It is translated as CASSPTTGGTTEAFF.

The chain carries TRBV23-1 and TRBJ2-7; 10 bases fit TRBD2. TRBV23-1 is an ORF, and what it does is uncertain. There are 16 residues in the CDR3. The ends lost 4 bases at V and 0 bases at J; junction bases unmatched: 6. This chain's CDR3 is CASSPRTSGYSYEQYF. For the CDR3, the DNA is TGCGCCAGCAGTCCCCGGACTAGCGGTTACTCCTACGAGCAGTACTTC.

The chain has TRBV11-2 and TRBJ2-3; possible D gene TRBD1, 5 bases. The V end lost 3 bases, the J end lost 2 bases, and 21 bases lay between the germline ends. Germline CDR1 reads SGHAT; CDR2 reads FQNNGV. CDR3 length equals 18 residues. CDR3 region: CASSLSAPSGKTTDTQYF. The CDR3 DNA reads TGTGCCAGCAGCTTGTCAGCCCCTTCAGGGAAAACCACAGATACGCAGTATTTT. Full variable domain (rest looked up from reference TRBV11-2 and TRBJ2-3): EAGVAQSPRYKIIEKRQSVAFWCNPISGHATLYWYQQILGQGPKLLIQFQNNGVVDDSQLPKDRFSAERLKGVDSTLKIQPAKLEDSAVYLCASSLSAPSGKTTDTQYFGPGTRLTVL.